What follows is one T cell receptor beta chain and its context. In the authors' workflow: Estimation of nucleated cell counts relied on the amplification of reference gene primers. Measured with immunoSEQ multiplex PCR; TCRdb has only the in-frame clones, and not every one. V and J calls and clone size are as listed in that table; D and trimming were resolved from the DNA. The data show 140,000 to 150,000 clones, approximately 80% seen once. This sample is drawn from a study of blood T cell repertoires in COVID-19. Study-wide background: The United States, Italy and Spain were the sources of the acute and convalescent COVID-19 samples. T cells, B-cell-depleted T cells, or PBMCs supplied cDNA or gDNA.

Germline loops: CDR1 LNHDA, CDR2 SQIVND (reference sequence). The CDR3 is 18 amino acids. Trimming cost V 0 bases and J 1 base, with 16 bases left between them. The specimen was peripheral blood. The TCR sequence derives from a human donor with acute or convalescent COVID-19. The donor label of this sample is uncertain. This chain uses TRBV19 with TRBJ2-1, with D maybe TRBD2 (6 bases). CDR3 residues: CASSIDGVGGRSYNEQFF. CDR3 nucleotides: TGTGCCAGTAGTATAGACGGGGTCGGGGGACGGTCCTACAATGAGCAGTTCTTC.